A single sample gave rise to the 14 T cell receptor beta chains below, sequenced in a study of shared clonotypes between healthy human individuals. As defined, naive CD8 cells were CD45RO-negative and positively selected for CCR7, with terminally differentiated effector memory CD45RA+ cells excluded. This table comes from immunoSEQ multiplex PCR, and its TCRdb copy is limited to in-frame clones, with some not included. The table shows some 800,000 clones, with roughly 92% occurring only once. Sequences were obtained from naive CD8+ T cells sorted from blood. These receptors were obtained from a man aged 30-40 years in good health.

The chain carries TRBV5-6 and TRBJ2-7; TRBD2 matches 8 bases. CDR3 length: 14 residues. CDR1 SGHDT and CDR2 YYEEEE come from the germline V gene. Trimming at V came to 1 base and at J to 3 bases, leaving 3 bases not matched to a gene. The CDR3 DNA reads as TGTGCCAGCAGCTTGTCACTAGCGGTCTACGAGCAGTACTTC. It translates to CASSLSLAVYEQYF.

V usage is TRBV7-9 and J usage is TRBJ2-6, with 8 bases matching TRBD1. Trimming cost V 6 bases and J 0 bases; bases outside gene matches: 7. The CDR3 contains 17 residues. CDR1 is SEHNR and CDR2 is FQNEAQ in the germline V gene (reference sequence). CDR3 nucleotide sequence: TGTGCCAGCAGTTCGACAGGGGCCAGCTCTGGGGCCAACGTCCTGACTTTC. Translated: CASSSTGASSGANVLTF.

As concerns this clone: Germline is not matched at one junction end, which may reflect a read error. The gene calls are TRBV7-9 and TRBJ2-5; no definite D call. In germline, CDR1 is SEHNR, CDR2 FQNEAQ (reference sequence). The length of the CDR3 is 12 residues. DNA of the CDR3: TGTGCCAGCAGCTTACAGGATCTACTGGTGGACTTC. Its translation: CASSLQDLLVDF.

The CDR3 loop is CASSDNSPYETPHNEQFF. CDR3 nucleotides: TGTGCCAGCAGTGATAATTCTCCGTACGAAACACCGCACAATGAGCAGTTCTTC. V gene TRBV6-4 combines with J gene TRBJ2-1; D remains ambiguous. V lost 3 bases, J lost 5 bases, and 23 bases lay in between. The V gene's germline CDR1 is MRHNA and CDR2 SNTAGT. The CDR3 is 18 residues long.

This rearrangement joins TRBV6-1 to TRBJ2-3; TRBD1 is a possible D gene (5 bases). Germline assignment: CDR1 MNHNS and CDR2 SASEGT. There are 15 residues in the CDR3. Trimming pared 6 bases from V and 0 bases from J, leaving 13 bases between. The CDR3 nucleotides are TGTGCCAGCAGCCCCCCTTGGGGCAGCACAGATACGCAGTATTTT. Translated: CASSPPWGSTDTQYF.

The count of this clone is one. V usage is TRBV2 and J usage is TRBJ2-7, with 13 bases fitting TRBD2. The CDR3 is made up of 15 amino acids. Germline CDR1 reads SNHLY; CDR2 reads FYNNEI. The V gene end was trimmed by 7 bases and the J gene end by 7 bases; junction bases not matched to a gene: 10. The CDR3 nucleotides read TGTGCCAGCACTACTGGGACTAGCGGGGCAAGTGAGCAGTACTTC. Amino acids: CASTTGTSGASEQYF.

The chain joins TRBV11-2 to TRBJ2-7, with no clear D. Between the trimmed V and J ends, which lost 4 bases and 4 bases, there was a span of 11 bases. The CDR3 spans 13 residues. Germline V gene lookup returns CDR1 SGHAT and CDR2 FQNNGV. CDR3 sequence (DNA): TGTGCCAGCAGCTCGTCGCTTCCTTACGAGCAGTACTTC. Translating gives CASSSSLPYEQYF.

The chain joins TRBV27 to TRBJ2-1; 9 bases fit TRBD2. After removal of 5 bases from V and 0 bases from J, the junction contained 5 bases not matched to a gene. CDR3 length: 16 amino acids. Looked up from germline, CDR1 is MNHEY and CDR2 is SMNVEV (reference sequence). The CDR3 DNA follows: TGTGCCAGCAGTGGCTATAGCGGGAGCTCCTACAATGAGCAGTTCTTC. Encoded protein: CASSGYSGSSYNEQFF.

CDR3 sequence reads: CASSFRPAGSSYNEQFF. CDR3 coding DNA: TGTGCCAGCAGTTTCAGGCCAGCGGGGAGCTCCTACAATGAGCAGTTCTTC. The chain couples TRBV28 to TRBJ2-1, with 7 bases matching TRBD2. The germline gives CDR1 MDHEN, CDR2 SYDVKM. After removal of 3 bases from V and 0 bases from J, the junction contained 8 bases not matched to a gene. This CDR3 has 17 residues.

The rearrangement joins TRBV21-1 to TRBJ2-3; the table's D call, TRBD2, has no DNA check behind it. TRBV21-1 is a recognized pseudogene. CDR3 length equals 19 residues. The CDR3 here is CASSNDGGCTSEYTDTQYF. As DNA, the CDR3 is TGTGCCAGCAGCAATGATGGGGGCTGCACTAGCGAATACACAGATACGCAGTATTTT.

This sequence joins TRBV10-3 and TRBJ2-3; weak D call: TRBD1 (6 bases). This CDR3 is 14 amino acids long. V was clipped by 7 bases and J by 0 bases, with 11 bases between them. The germline V gene has CDR1 ENHRY and CDR2 SYGVKD. Here the CDR3 DNA reads TGTGCCATCACGCAGGGGTCCAGCACAGATACGCAGTATTTT. Amino acid sequence: CAITQGSSTDTQYF.

The V gene is TRBV4-3, the J gene TRBJ2-2, with D uncertain. Germline V gene sequence: CDR1 LGHNA, CDR2 YSLEER. Trimming shortened V by 1 base and J by 6 bases, and 6 bases separated the two germline ends. The CDR3 is 13 amino acids. The CDR3 reads CASSQAIAGELFF. For the CDR3, the DNA is TGCGCCAGCAGCCAAGCAATCGCCGGGGAGCTGTTTTTT.

J is TRBJ2-1 and V is TRBV7-9, with D perhaps assigned TRBD1 or TRBD2 (6 bases each). V was shortened by 3 bases and J by 5 bases, with 14 bases between the two germline ends. Germline loops: CDR1 SEHNR, CDR2 FQNEAQ (reference sequence). This CDR3 is 15 amino acids long. The chain's CDR3 is CASSLSRGENNEQFF. DNA of the CDR3: TGTGCCAGCAGCTTGAGTAGGGGGGAAAACAATGAGCAGTTCTTC.

Concerning this clone itself: Since a far larger clone is one base different, this is likely a read error. The sample contains more than one DNA sequence encoding this CDR3. The chain has TRBV27 and TRBJ2-7, with 11 bases that match TRBD1. Germline V gene sequence: CDR1 MNHEY, CDR2 SMNVEV (reference sequence). Losses at the gene ends were 6 bases for V and 3 bases for J; bases not matched to a gene: 4. The CDR3 sequence is 14 residues long. CDR3 sequence reads: CASSPGTGGYEQYF. The CDR3 DNA sequence: TGTGCCAGCAGCCCGGGGACAGGGGGCTACGAGCAGTACTTC.